Each of the 32 T cell receptor beta chains below was sequenced from the same sample in a study of vaccination and CD4 T cells after COVID-19. Indicated time point: late sampling 161 to 241 days after vaccination in a few convalescent patients. As for treatment: roughly ten-day PBMC culture with coronavirus spike peptide pools or control peptides (ViraFEST assay). The Oncomine TCR Beta short-read assay was what sequenced the DNA obtained from cultured CD4+ T cells. One entry per CDR3 protein results from TCRdb running MiXCR on the PCR reads. The sample has 20,000 to 30,000 distinct CDR3 sequences, roughly 33% seen once. These receptors are not linked to any known antigen. Here the sequenced sample was CD4+ T cells from blood, cultured in vitro, taken about 7 months after SARS-CoV-2 vaccination. These TCRs come from a human donor who had recovered from COVID-19.

The chain carries TRBV7-9 and TRBJ2-2; 7 nucleotides align to TRBD2. This CDR3 comprises 15 residues. Per germline, CDR1 SEHNR and CDR2 FQNEAQ (reference sequence). J gave up 2 bases and V 6 bases, and 6 bases lay outside the gene matches. As DNA, the CDR3 is TGTGCCAGCAGTTCGAGCGGGATCAACACCGGGGAGCTGTTTTTT. Translated: CASSSSGINTGELFF. Filled out from reference TRBV7-9 and TRBJ2-2, the complete variable domain reads DTGVSQNPRHKITKRGQNVTFRCDPISEHNRLYWYRQTLGQGPEFLTYFQNEAQLEKSRLLSDRFSAERPKGSFSTLEIQRTEQGDSAMYLCASSSSGINTGELFFGEGSRLTVL.

This clonotype was recorded many times. V and J are TRBV20-1 and TRBJ1-6, with D possibly matching TRBD1 (5 bases). In germline, CDR1 is DFQATT, CDR2 SNEGSKA (reference sequence). The CDR3 totals 16 residues. Trimming pared 0 bases from V and 8 bases from J, leaving 17 bases between. DNA of the CDR3: TGCAGTGCTAGAGATTTCGGAGGGGTCTGGGATTCACCCCTCCACTTT. Its translation is CSARDFGGVWDSPLHF.

The gene calls are TRBV6-1 and TRBJ2-4; D gene uncertain. The V gene lost 2 bases and the J gene lost 0 bases, with 5 bases spanning the gap. This CDR3 has 14 amino acids. Germline V gives CDR1 MNHNS, CDR2 SASEGT. The CDR3 region has the DNA TGTGCCAGCAGTGAACCGTTAGCCAAAAACATTCAGTACTTC. Translating gives CASSEPLAKNIQYF.

The chain links TRBV29-1 to TRBJ2-5; the D gene is possibly TRBD1 (6 bases). V dropped 1 base and J dropped 4 bases, with 10 bases sitting between them. CDR3 length: 13 residues. Germline CDR1 is SQVTM and CDR2 is ANQGSEA. This chain's CDR3 is CSVEGQGPETQYF. CDR3 coding DNA: TGCAGCGTTGAAGGGCAGGGGCCAGAGACCCAGTACTTC.

This clonotype was found a few times. This sequence joins TRBV7-3 and TRBJ2-1; tentatively, D is TRBD1 or TRBD2 (5 bases each). This CDR3 region has 15 residues. Per germline, CDR1 SGHTA and CDR2 FQGTGA. The ends were cut back, 1 base at V and 8 bases at J, with 15 bases in the middle. The CDR3 DNA reads TGTGCCAGCAGCTTAAAGTCGTCGGTGGGGGATGAGCAGTTCTTC. Protein product: CASSLKSSVGDEQFF.

This clonotype was recorded a few times. CDR3 protein: CSARSGAGLIVYNEQFF. The DNA of the CDR3 is TGCAGTGCTAGGTCCGGCGCTGGACTCATCGTGTACAATGAGCAGTTCTTC. The chain couples TRBV20-1 to TRBJ2-1; a weak D match, TRBD2 (5 bases). Trimming cost V 3 bases and J 4 bases, with 22 bases left between them. Per the germline V gene, CDR1 is DFQATT and CDR2 is SNEGSKA (reference sequence). The CDR3 length is 17 residues.

This clonotype was counted only a few times. The V gene is TRBV6-1, the J gene TRBJ1-2; D is ambiguous. CDR3 length equals 14 residues. CDR1 and CDR2 (germline): MNHNS, SASEGT. V lost 5 bases, J lost 4 bases, and 14 bases lay in between. The DNA for the CDR3 is TGTGCCAGCAGTAGCGGGCTAAGATTCTATGGCTACACCTTC. Translation: CASSSGLRFYGYTF.

The rearrangement uses TRBV29-1 and TRBJ2-5, with 8 bases fitting TRBD1. The ends lost 6 bases at V and 4 bases at J; junction bases unmatched: 7. The CDR3 is 13 amino acids. Germline V gene lookup returns CDR1 SQVTM and CDR2 ANQGSEA. CDR3 in amino acids: CSVGQGLVETQYF. The DNA of the CDR3 is TGCAGCGTCGGACAGGGTCTCGTAGAGACCCAGTACTTC.

The chain uses TRBV7-2 and TRBJ2-2; TRBD2 matches at 16 bases. Germline loops: CDR1 SGHTA, CDR2 FQGNSA. The J segment lost 5 bases and the V segment lost 3 bases, leaving 0 bases of the junction unmatched. CDR3 length: 16 residues. The CDR3 nucleotides are TGTGCCAGCAGCTTGGGACTAGCGGGAGGGACCGGGGAGCTGTTTTTT. This gives the protein CASSLGLAGGTGELFF.

This clonotype was counted between two and nine times. V and J are TRBV5-4 and TRBJ2-7; TRBD1 aligns across 7 bases. This CDR3 is 15 amino acids long. The junction had 8 bases not matched to a gene; V was cut back by 4 bases and J by 1 base. The germline V gene has CDR1 SGHNT and CDR2 YYREEE (reference sequence). CDR3 region: CASSPDRARSYEQYF. The CDR3 DNA reads TGTGCCAGCAGCCCCGACAGGGCTCGTTCCTACGAGCAGTACTTC.

This clonotype was found a few times. This rearrangement joins TRBV20-1 to TRBJ2-3; TRBD1 aligns across 9 bases. This CDR3 has 18 residues. V trimming: 5 bases; J trimming: 6 bases; junction bases outside the gene matches: 21. The germline V gene encodes CDR1 DFQATT and CDR2 SNEGSKA (reference sequence). The CDR3 loop reads CSAESGWTGDANLDTQYF. CDR3 bases: TGCAGTGCTGAGTCCGGTTGGACAGGGGACGCCAACTTGGATACGCAGTATTTT.

The chain uses TRBV4-1 and TRBJ2-3, with D tentatively TRBD2 (6 bases). Germline lookup yields CDR1 MGHRA and CDR2 YSYEKL. Between the trimmed V and J ends, which lost 0 bases and 10 bases, there was a span of 20 bases. The CDR3 loop spans 16 amino acids. CDR3: CASSQEGNGGVFAQYF. In nucleotides, the CDR3 is TGCGCCAGCAGCCAAGAGGGTAACGGCGGGGTATTTGCGCAGTATTTT.

This sequence joins TRBV20-1 and TRBJ2-1, with 10 bases aligning to TRBD2. This CDR3 contains 17 residues. CDR1 is DFQATT and CDR2 is SNEGSKA in the germline V gene (reference sequence). V lost 3 bases, J lost 9 bases, and 17 bases stayed unmatched. Here the CDR3 reads CSASVQGSSGRVSEQFF. CDR3 bases: TGCAGTGCTAGTGTACAGGGTTCCAGCGGGAGGGTATCTGAGCAGTTCTTC.

This clonotype was counted a few times. This chain connects TRBV6-1 to TRBJ1-5; tentatively, D is TRBD1 (5 bases). The V and J ends lost 1 base and 12 bases respectively, with 10 bases between them. The CDR3 runs 12 residues. The germline CDR1 and CDR2 sequences are MNHNS and SASEGT. CDR3 protein: CASSEGGRHQHF. The DNA for the CDR3 is TGTGCCAGCAGTGAAGGGGGACGGCACCAGCATTTT.

This clonotype was recorded a few times. CDR3 amino acids: CSARSLAGGPYEQYF. As DNA, the CDR3 is TGCAGTGCTAGATCCCTGGCAGGGGGCCCCTACGAGCAGTACTTC. The chain recombines TRBV20-1 with TRBJ2-7, with 8 bases lining up with TRBD1. Germline V gene data show CDR1 as DFQATT and CDR2 as SNEGSKA (reference sequence). The length of the CDR3 is 15 residues. Trimming took 2 bases from V and 2 from J; bases not matched to a gene: 8.

The genes are TRBV7-9 and TRBJ2-1, with D uncertain. The length of the CDR3 is 14 residues. Germline loops: CDR1 SEHNR, CDR2 FQNEAQ (reference sequence). V lost 2 bases and J 10 bases, leaving 15 bases between the germline ends. The DNA for the CDR3 is TGTGCCAGCAGCTTAATCGGTCGCTCGCTAGAGCAGTTCTTC. Translating it yields CASSLIGRSLEQFF.

This clonotype appeared a few times. The rearrangement links TRBV20-1 to TRBJ2-1; 9 positions match TRBD2. The V gene end was trimmed by 6 bases and the J gene end by 7 bases; junction bases not matched to a gene: 10. The CDR3 is 14 amino acids. Germline V CDR1 and CDR2: DFQATT, SNEGSKA (reference sequence). The CDR3 region has the DNA TGCAGTGCCTTTCAAGCGGGAGGACGTAATGAGCAGTTCTTC. Residues: CSAFQAGGRNEQFF.

J is TRBJ2-7 and V is TRBV20-1, with 10 positions matching TRBD2. This CDR3 has 16 residues. V lost 2 bases and J lost 0; bases outside the gene matches: 7. Germline V CDR1 and CDR2: DFQATT, SNEGSKA (reference sequence). The CDR3 coding sequence is TGCAGTGCTAGACCAGGACTAGCGGTTCACTCCTACGAGCAGTACTTC. Amino acid sequence: CSARPGLAVHSYEQYF.

CDR3 nucleotide sequence: TGTGCCAGCAGTTACTCCCGACAGGGGGCGTTATACGAGCAGTACTTC. This gives the protein CASSYSRQGALYEQYF. This chain connects TRBV6-5 to TRBJ2-7; 10 bases align to TRBD1. The CDR3 is made up of 16 amino acids. V was clipped by 0 bases and J by 4 bases; unmatched bases: 6. Germline V gene lookup returns CDR1 MNHEY and CDR2 SVGAGI.

CDR3 nucleotides: TGTGCCAGCAGCGTAGTAGGGACAGGGATAGAGACCCAGTACTTC. Encoded protein: CASSVVGTGIETQYF. This chain joins TRBV9 and TRBJ2-5, with 9 bases aligning to TRBD1. J gave up 4 bases and V 0 bases, and 4 bases lay outside the gene matches. The CDR3 totals 15 residues. Germline V gene data show CDR1 as SGDLS and CDR2 as YYNGEE.

In its sample, this clonotype was seen once. The V gene is TRBV28, the J gene TRBJ2-3; TRBD2 matches 8 bases. The CDR3 is 16 residues long. V trimming: 3 bases; J trimming: 2 bases; junction bases outside the gene matches: 7. From germline, CDR1 is MDHEN and CDR2 SYDVKM. The CDR3 DNA sequence: TGTGCCAGCAGTTTTTCCTTAGCGGGACCCACAGATACGCAGTATTTT. It specifies CASSFSLAGPTDTQYF.

The chain joins TRBV6-1 to TRBJ2-3; D is ambiguous. V dropped 0 bases and J dropped 5 bases, with 9 bases sitting between them. Germline lookup yields CDR1 MNHNS and CDR2 SASEGT. The CDR3 has 14 residues. The CDR3 loop is CASSEALEIDTQYF. The CDR3, as DNA: TGTGCCAGCAGTGAAGCGCTAGAAATAGATACGCAGTATTTT.

J is TRBJ2-3 and V is TRBV6-1; no clear D. Germline CDR1 reads MNHNS; CDR2 reads SASEGT. This CDR3 has 15 residues. V was cut by 6 bases and J by 3 bases, with 16 bases left in between. The CDR3 sequence: CASSRLSPVTDTQYF. The CDR3 DNA sequence: TGTGCCAGCAGCCGACTGTCCCCGGTGACAGATACGCAGTATTTT.

This chain joins TRBV6-1 and TRBJ2-7; 9 bases line up with TRBD1. Trimming cost V 3 bases and J 3 bases; bases outside gene matches: 9. The CDR3 length is 16 residues. Germline V gene lookup returns CDR1 MNHNS and CDR2 SASEGT. DNA for the CDR3: TGTGCCAGCAGTGAGTCCCTGACAGGGGGGTTCTACGAGCAGTACTTC. As protein: CASSESLTGGFYEQYF.

The chain links TRBV20-1 to TRBJ2-1; D is undetermined. The CDR3 loop spans 11 amino acids. Germline V CDR1 and CDR2: DFQATT, SNEGSKA (reference sequence). The V end lost 2 bases, the J end lost 10 bases, and 9 bases lay between the germline ends. CDR3 DNA sequence: TGCAGTGCTAGATCGGGTCGGGAGCAGTTCTTC. It translates to CSARSGREQFF.

V usage is TRBV30 and J usage is TRBJ1-5; D gene uncertain. V lost 3 bases and J lost 0, with 6 bases in between. Germline-derived CDR1 and CDR2 are GTSNPN and SVGIG (reference sequence). CDR3 size: 13 residues. The CDR3 reads CAWSPDSNQPQHF. The CDR3 DNA is TGTGCCTGGAGCCCAGATAGCAATCAGCCCCAGCATTTT.

The V call is TRBV20-1, the J call TRBJ1-2; 7 bases line up with TRBD1. The junction had 3 bases not matched to a gene; V was cut back by 2 bases and J by 3 bases. Germline CDR1 reads DFQATT; CDR2 reads SNEGSKA (reference sequence). There are 13 residues in the CDR3. CDR3 in DNA: TGCAGTGCTAGACAGGGGGTAGACTATGGCTACACCTTC. Its protein product is CSARQGVDYGYTF.

The chain uses TRBV20-1 and TRBJ2-1, with 10 bases lining up with TRBD2. The germline V gene encodes CDR1 DFQATT and CDR2 SNEGSKA (reference sequence). There are 16 residues in the CDR3. V gave up 3 bases and J gave up 4 bases; unmatched junction bases: 9. Here the CDR3 DNA reads TGCAGTGCTAGGAAGAGCGGGAGGGTGTTATACAATGAGCAGTTCTTC. It specifies CSARKSGRVLYNEQFF.

The chain joins TRBV18 to TRBJ2-5, with TRBD1 matching over 7 bases. With 3 bases clipped from V and 2 bases from J, the junction kept 6 bases outside the gene matches. Germline V lookup: CDR1 KGHSH, CDR2 LQKENI. This CDR3 is built from 15 residues. CDR3 loop: CASSPRTGLQETQYF. In nucleotides, the CDR3 is TGTGCCAGCTCACCTAGGACAGGACTGCAAGAGACCCAGTACTTC.

The chain employs TRBV10-3 and TRBJ1-2, with TRBD1 identical over 8 bases. V dropped 3 bases and J dropped 3; count of bases not matched to a gene: 6. The germline V gene encodes CDR1 ENHRY and CDR2 SYGVKD. This CDR3 comprises 15 residues. The CDR3 sequence: CAISESTGADYGYTF. DNA for the CDR3: TGTGCCATCAGTGAATCGACAGGGGCCGACTATGGCTACACCTTC.

The chain uses TRBV6-5 and TRBJ2-1; weak D call: TRBD2 (5 bases). The CDR3 runs 15 residues. Per germline, CDR1 MNHEY and CDR2 SVGAGI. V gave up 4 bases and J gave up 8 bases, with 18 bases separating them. This CDR3 reads CASSFRDMPRDEQFF. Here the CDR3 DNA reads TGTGCCAGCAGTTTTAGGGATATGCCGAGGGATGAGCAGTTCTTC.

This clonotype was seen more than once but under ten times. This chain connects TRBV6-1 to TRBJ1-2; the D gene is possibly TRBD1 (5 bases). Germline CDR1 MNHNS, CDR2 SASEGT. The CDR3 is made up of 15 amino acids. V lost 7 bases and J lost 2, with 17 bases in between. The CDR3 nucleotides read TGTGCCAGCACCATAGGCCAGGGACGGAACTATGGCTACACCTTC. Its translation: CASTIGQGRNYGYTF.